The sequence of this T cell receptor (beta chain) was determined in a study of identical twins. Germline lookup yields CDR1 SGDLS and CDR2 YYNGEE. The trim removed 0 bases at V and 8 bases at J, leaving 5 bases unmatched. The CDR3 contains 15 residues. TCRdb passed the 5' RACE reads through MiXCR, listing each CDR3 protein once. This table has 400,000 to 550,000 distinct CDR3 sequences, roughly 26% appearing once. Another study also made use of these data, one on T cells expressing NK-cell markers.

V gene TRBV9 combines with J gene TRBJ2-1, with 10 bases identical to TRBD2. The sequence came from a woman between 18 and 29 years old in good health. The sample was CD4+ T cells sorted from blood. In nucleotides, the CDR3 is TGTGCCAGCAGCGTAGCTAGCGGGAGAAACGATGAGCAGTTCTTC. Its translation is CASSVASGRNDEQFF. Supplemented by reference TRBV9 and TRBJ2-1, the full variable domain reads DSGVTQTPKHLITATGQRVTLRCSPRSGDLSVYWYQQSLDQGLQFLIQYYNGEERAKGNILERFSAQQFPDLHSELNLSSLELGDSALYFCASSVASGRNDEQFFGPGTRLTVL.